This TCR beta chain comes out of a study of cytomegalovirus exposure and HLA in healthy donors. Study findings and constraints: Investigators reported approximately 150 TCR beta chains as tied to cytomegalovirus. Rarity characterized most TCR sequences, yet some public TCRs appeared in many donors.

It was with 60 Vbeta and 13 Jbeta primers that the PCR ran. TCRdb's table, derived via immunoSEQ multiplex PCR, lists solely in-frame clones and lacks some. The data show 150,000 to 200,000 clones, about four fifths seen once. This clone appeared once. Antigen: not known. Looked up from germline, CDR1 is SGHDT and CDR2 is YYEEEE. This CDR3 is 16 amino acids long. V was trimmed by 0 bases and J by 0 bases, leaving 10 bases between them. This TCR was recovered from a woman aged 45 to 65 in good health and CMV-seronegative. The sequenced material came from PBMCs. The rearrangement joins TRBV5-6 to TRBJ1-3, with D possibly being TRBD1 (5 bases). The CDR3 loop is CASSLGRGNSGNTIYF. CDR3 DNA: TGTGCCAGCAGCTTGGGTCGGGGGAACTCTGGAAACACCATATATTTT.